The entry below gives a single T cell receptor (beta chain) sequence along with its context. Antigen specificity is unknown. This sample is part of a study of OX40 agonist ivuxolimab in advanced cancers. At the level of the study: The dose-escalation cohort was approximately 85% male, with a mean age of about 58 years, ranging about 23 to 90. Patients achieving partial responses numbered three: one hepatocellular carcinoma case and two cutaneous melanoma cases. Study-level points and caveats: Dosing at 0.1 to 3.0 mg/kg was accompanied by clonal expansion of CD4+ and CD8+ blood T cells by week 6. Among expanded peripheral T cells, antigen specificity went undetermined.

TCRdb's table, derived via immunoSEQ multiplex PCR, lists solely in-frame clones and lacks some. The profile shows approximately 60,000 clones, about 81% of them singletons. CDR1 and CDR2 from the germline V gene are SGDLS and YYNGEE. CDR3 length: 16 residues. V was clipped by 0 bases and J by 2 bases; unmatched bases: 6. This rearrangement joins TRBV9 to TRBJ2-5; TRBD1 aligns across 8 bases. Here the sequenced sample was CD4+ or CD8+ T cells sorted from blood, taken in a trial of the OX40 agonist ivuxolimab. The sequence came from an adult with an advanced solid tumor such as melanoma, head and neck, liver or kidney cancer. The CDR3 region is CASSVEGQGGQETQYF. CDR3 DNA: TGTGCCAGCAGCGTAGAAGGACAGGGTGGGCAAGAGACCCAGTACTTC.